This T cell receptor (beta chain) is from a study of CD8+CD57+ T cells in acquired aplastic anemia. Study overall: Sorted CD4+ and CD8+ cells yielded DNA averaging approximately 3.5 ug. Study outcomes and limitations: In common between the patients and the controls were twenty-nine CD8+ CDR3 sequences.

The template for TCR beta VDJ and CDR3 sequence profiling was genomic DNA. TCRdb re-called the reads through MiXCR, storing one row per CDR3 protein. Of around 220,000 distinct CDR3 sequences in the sample, under 50% were seen once. The sample holds a few counts of this clonotype. Its specificity is not known. Per the germline V gene, CDR1 is SGHTA and CDR2 is FQGNSA. The CDR3 is 14 amino acids. The germline V and J ends were trimmed by 5 bases and 5 bases, with 16 bases remaining between them. Sequencing was done on patients that had shown CD8+CD57+ cell expansion by flow cytometry. The chain recombines TRBV7-2 with TRBJ2-7; no firm D call. The sequence came from a human donor with aplastic anemia. The sequencing input was sorted CD4+, CD8+, or CD8+CD57+ T cells (not recorded which) from PBMCs. CDR3 sequence reads: CASSPQAGRHEQYF. DNA of the CDR3: TGTGCCAGCAGCCCTCAGGCTGGTCGGCACGAGCAGTACTTC.